The clone carrying this T cell receptor beta chain came up a few times. Its antigen is still unknown. This entry comes from a study of T cells after yellow fever vaccination. Background on the study: Preparation of the low-cell-number fractions used SMART-Seq v4 Ultra Low Input.

Findings of the study overall: A large majority of primary-vaccination clones showed up again after the booster (96% CD4, around 90% CD8).

A 5'RACE template-switching step, the method used to make TCR cDNA, added a universal primer site and UMIs. TCRdb recomputed calls from the 5' RACE reads with MiXCR, one row per CDR3 protein. The sample has around 300,000 distinct CDR3 sequences; approximately 4% are singletons. Between the trimmed V and J ends, which lost 1 base and 3 bases, there was a span of 6 bases. The germline CDR1 and CDR2 sequences are SGHAT and FQNNGV. The CDR3 has 13 residues. The sequenced sample was PBMCs, obtained 5 days after the yellow fever booster vaccination. The V call is TRBV11-2, the J call TRBJ2-5; D ambiguous. The sequence was collected from a man aged 18 to 29 who received the YFV17D yellow fever vaccine. The CDR3 DNA sequence: TGTGCCAGCAGCTTAGGGTTCGAAGAGACCCAGTACTTC. Its protein is CASSLGFEETQYF.